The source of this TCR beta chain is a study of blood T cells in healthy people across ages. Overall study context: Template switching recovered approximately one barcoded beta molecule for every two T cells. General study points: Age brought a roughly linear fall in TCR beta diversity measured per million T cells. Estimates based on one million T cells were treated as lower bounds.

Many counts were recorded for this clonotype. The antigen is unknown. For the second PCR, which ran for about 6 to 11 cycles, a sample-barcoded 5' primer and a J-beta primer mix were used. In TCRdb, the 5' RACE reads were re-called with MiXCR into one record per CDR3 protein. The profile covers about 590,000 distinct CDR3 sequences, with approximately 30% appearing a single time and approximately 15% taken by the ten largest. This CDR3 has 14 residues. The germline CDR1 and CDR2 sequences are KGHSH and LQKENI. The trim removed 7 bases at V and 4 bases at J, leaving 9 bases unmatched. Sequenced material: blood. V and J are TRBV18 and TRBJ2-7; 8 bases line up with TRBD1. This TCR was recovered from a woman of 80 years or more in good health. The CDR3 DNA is TGTGCCAGCTACGCCGGGACAGGACCTTACGAGCAGTACTTC. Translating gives CASYAGTGPYEQYF.